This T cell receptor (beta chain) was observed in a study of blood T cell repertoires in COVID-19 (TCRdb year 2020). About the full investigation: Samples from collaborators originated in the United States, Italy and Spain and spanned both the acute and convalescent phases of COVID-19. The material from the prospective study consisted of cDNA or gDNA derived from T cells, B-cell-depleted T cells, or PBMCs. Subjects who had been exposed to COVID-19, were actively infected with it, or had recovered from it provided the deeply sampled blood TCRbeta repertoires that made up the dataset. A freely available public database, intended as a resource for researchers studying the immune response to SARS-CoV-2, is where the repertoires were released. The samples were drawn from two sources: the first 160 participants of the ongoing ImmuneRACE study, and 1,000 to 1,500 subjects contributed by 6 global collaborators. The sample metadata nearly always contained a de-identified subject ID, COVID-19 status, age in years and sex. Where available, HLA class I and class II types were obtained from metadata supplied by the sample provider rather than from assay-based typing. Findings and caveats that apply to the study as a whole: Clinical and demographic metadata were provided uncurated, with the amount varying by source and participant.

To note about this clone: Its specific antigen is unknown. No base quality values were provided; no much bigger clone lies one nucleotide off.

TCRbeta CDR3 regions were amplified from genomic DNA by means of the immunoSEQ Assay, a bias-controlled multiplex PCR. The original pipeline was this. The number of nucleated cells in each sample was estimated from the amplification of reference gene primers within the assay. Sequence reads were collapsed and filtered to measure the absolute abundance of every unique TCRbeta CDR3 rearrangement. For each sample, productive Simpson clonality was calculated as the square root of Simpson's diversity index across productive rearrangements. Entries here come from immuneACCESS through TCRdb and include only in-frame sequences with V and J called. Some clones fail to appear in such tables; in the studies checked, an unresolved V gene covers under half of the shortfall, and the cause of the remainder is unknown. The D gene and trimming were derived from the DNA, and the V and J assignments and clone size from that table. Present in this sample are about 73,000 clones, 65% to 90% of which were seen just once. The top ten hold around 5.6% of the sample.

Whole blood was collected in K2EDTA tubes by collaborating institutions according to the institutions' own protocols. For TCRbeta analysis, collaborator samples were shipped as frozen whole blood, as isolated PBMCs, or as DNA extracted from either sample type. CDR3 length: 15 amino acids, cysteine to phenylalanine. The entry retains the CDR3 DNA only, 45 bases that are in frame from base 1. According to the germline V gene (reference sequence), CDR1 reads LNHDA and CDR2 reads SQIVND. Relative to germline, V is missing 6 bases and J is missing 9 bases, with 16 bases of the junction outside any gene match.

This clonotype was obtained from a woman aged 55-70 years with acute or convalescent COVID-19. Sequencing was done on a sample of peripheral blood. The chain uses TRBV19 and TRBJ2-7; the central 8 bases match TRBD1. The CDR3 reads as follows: CASRAGGTGTFVQYF. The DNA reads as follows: TGTGCCAGTAGGGCCGGAGGGACAGGTACTTTTGTGCAGTACTTC.